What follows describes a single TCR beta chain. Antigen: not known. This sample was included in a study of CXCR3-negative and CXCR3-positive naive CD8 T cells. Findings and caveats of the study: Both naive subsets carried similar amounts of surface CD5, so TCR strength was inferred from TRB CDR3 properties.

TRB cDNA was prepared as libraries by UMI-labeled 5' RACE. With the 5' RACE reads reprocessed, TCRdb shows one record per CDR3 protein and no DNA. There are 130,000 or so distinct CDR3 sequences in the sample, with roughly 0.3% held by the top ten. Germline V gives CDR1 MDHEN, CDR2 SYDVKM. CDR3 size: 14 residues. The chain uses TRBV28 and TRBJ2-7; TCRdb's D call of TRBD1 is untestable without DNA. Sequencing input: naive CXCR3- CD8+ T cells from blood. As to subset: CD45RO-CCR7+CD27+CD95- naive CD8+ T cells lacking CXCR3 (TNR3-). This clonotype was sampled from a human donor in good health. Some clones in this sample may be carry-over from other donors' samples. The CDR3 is CASSSGQGAHEQYF.